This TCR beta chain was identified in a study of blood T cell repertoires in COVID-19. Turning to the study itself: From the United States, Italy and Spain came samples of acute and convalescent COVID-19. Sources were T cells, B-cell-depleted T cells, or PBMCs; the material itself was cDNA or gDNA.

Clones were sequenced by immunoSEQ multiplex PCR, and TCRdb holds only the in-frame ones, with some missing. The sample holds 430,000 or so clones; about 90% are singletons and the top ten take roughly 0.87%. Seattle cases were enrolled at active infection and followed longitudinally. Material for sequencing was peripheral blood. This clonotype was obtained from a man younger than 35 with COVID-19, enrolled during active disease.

The DNA of the CDR3 is TGTGCCAGCAGCGTAGCCGGACAGGGCAGTGATTCACCCCTCCACTTT. It yields the protein CASSVAGQGSDSPLHF. The chain has TRBV9 and TRBJ1-6; TRBD1 agrees at 8 bases. The trim removed 0 bases at V and 8 bases at J, leaving 7 bases unmatched. This CDR3 region has 16 residues. Germline CDR1 reads SGDLS; CDR2 reads YYNGEE. The whole variable domain, filled in from reference TRBV9 and TRBJ1-6, reads DSGVTQTPKHLITATGQRVTLRCSPRSGDLSVYWYQQSLDQGLQFLIQYYNGEERAKGNILERFSAQQFPDLHSELNLSSLELGDSALYFCASSVAGQGSDSPLHFGNGTRLTVT.